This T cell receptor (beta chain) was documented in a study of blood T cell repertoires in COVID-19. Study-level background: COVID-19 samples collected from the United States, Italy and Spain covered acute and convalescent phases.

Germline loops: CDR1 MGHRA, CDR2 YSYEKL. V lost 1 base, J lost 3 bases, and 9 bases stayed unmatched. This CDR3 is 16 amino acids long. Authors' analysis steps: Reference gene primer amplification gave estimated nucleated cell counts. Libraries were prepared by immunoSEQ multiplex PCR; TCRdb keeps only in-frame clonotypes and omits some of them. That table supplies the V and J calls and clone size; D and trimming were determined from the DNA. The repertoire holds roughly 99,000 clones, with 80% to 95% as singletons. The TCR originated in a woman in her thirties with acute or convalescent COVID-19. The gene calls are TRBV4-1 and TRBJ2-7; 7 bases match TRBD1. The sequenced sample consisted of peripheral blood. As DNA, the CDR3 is TGCGCCAGCAGCCAAGCCCCAGGACAGGTTAACTACGAGCAGTACTTC. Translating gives CASSQAPGQVNYEQYF.